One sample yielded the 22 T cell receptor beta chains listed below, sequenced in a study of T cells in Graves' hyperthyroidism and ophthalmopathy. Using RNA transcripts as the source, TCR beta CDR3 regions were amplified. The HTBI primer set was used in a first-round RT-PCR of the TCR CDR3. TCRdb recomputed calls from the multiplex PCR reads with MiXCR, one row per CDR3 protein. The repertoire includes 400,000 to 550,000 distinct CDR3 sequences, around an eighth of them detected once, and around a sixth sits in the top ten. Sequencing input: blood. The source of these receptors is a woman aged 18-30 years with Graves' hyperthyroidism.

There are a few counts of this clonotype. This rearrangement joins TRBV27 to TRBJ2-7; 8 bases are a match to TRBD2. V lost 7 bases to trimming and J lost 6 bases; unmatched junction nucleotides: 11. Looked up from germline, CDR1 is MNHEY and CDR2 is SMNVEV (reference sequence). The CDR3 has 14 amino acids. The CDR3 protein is CASKALADLSEQYF. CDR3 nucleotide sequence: TGTGCCAGCAAGGCACTAGCGGATCTCTCCGAGCAGTACTTC.

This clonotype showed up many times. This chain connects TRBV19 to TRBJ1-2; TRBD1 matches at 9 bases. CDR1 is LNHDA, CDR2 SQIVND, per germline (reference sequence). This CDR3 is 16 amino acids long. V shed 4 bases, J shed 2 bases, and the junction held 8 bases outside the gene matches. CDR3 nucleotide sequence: TGTGCCAGTAGTACGACAGGGGGAAGACCGAACTATGGCTACACCTTC. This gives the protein CASSTTGGRPNYGYTF. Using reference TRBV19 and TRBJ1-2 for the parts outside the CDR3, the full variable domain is DGGITQSPKYLFRKEGQNVTLSCEQNLNHDAMYWYRQDPGQGLRLIYYSQIVNDFQKGDIAEGYSVSREKKESFPLTVTSAQKNPTAFYLCASSTTGGRPNYGYTFGSGTRLTVV.

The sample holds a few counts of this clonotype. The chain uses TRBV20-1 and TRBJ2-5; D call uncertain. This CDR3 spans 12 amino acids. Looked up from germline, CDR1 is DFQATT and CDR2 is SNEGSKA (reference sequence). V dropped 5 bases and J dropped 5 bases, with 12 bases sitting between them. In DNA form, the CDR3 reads TGCAGTGCTCTACTTGTGATGGAGACCCAGTACTTC. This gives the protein CSALLVMETQYF.

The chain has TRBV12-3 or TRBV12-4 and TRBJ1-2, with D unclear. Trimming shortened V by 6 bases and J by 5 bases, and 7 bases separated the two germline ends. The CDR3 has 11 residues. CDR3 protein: CASRDPYGYTF. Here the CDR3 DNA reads TGTGCCAGCAGAGACCCGTATGGCTACACCTTC.

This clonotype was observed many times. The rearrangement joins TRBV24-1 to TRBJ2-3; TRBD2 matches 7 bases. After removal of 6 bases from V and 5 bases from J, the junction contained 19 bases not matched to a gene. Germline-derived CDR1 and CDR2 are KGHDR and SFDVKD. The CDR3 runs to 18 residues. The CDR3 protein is CATSSPPVGGSKKDTQYF. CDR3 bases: TGTGCCACCAGTTCACCTCCCGTCGGGGGGTCGAAGAAAGATACGCAGTATTTT.

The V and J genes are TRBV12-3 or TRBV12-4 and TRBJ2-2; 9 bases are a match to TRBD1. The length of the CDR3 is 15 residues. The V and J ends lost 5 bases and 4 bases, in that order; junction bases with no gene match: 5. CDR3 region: CASSMGQGTTGELFF. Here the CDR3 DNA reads TGTGCCAGCAGTATGGGACAGGGTACCACCGGGGAGCTGTTTTTT.

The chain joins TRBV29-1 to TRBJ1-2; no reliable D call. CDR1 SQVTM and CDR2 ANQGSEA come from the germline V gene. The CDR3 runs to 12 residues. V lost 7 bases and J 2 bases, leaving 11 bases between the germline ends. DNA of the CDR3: TGCAGCGCCCAGATGTCCAACTATGGCTACACCTTC. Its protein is CSAQMSNYGYTF.

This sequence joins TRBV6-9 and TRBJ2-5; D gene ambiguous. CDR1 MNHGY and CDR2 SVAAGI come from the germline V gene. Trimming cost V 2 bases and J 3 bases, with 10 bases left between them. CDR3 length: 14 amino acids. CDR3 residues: CASSYNTRKETQYF. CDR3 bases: TGTGCCAGCAGTTATAATACGAGAAAAGAGACCCAGTACTTC.

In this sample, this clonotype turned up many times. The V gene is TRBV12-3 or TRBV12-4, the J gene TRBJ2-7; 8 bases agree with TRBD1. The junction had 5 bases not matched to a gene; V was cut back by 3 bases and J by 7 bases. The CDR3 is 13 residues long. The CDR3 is CASSLTGELEQYF. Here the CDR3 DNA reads TGTGCCAGCAGTTTGACAGGGGAGTTAGAGCAGTACTTC.

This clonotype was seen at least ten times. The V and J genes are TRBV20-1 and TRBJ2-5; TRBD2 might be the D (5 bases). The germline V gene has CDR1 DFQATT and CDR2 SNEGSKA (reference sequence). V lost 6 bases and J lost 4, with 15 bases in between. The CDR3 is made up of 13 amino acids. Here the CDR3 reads CSASASRIETQYF. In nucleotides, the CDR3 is TGCAGTGCAAGCGCTAGCCGTATAGAGACCCAGTACTTC.

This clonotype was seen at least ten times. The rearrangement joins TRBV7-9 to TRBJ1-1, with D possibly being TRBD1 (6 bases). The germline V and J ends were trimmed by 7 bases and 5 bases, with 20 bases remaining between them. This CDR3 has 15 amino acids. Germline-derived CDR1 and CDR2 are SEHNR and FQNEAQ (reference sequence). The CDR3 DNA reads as TGTGCCAGCACCTCCTTCCCAGGGGCCCGAACTGAAGCTTTCTTT. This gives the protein CASTSFPGARTEAFF.

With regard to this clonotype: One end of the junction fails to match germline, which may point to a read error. The CDR3 loop reads CANSYPSAGVSGLCEAFF. As DNA, the CDR3 is TGTGCCAACAGTTACCCTTCCGCCGGGGTCTCGGGCTTATGTGAAGCTTTCTTT. The chain uses TRBV6-7 and TRBJ1-1; D unclear. TRBV6-7 is annotated as an ORF whose role is uncertain. The CDR3 is made up of 18 amino acids.

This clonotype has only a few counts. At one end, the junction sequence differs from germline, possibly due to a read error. The CDR3 DNA sequence: TGCGCCAGCAGCTTAAATACCCTATACGGCACTGAAGCTTCCTTT. Encoded protein: CASSLNTLYGTEASF. The chain recombines TRBV5-1 with TRBJ1-1; D call uncertain. The V gene's germline CDR1 is SGHRS and CDR2 YFSETQ. The CDR3 covers 15 residues.

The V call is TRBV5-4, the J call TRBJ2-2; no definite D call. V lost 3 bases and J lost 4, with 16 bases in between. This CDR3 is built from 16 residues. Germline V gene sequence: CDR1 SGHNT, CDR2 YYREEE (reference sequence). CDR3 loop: CASSSPQSRGTGELFF. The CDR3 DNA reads TGTGCCAGCAGCTCGCCTCAATCGCGAGGCACCGGGGAGCTGTTTTTT.

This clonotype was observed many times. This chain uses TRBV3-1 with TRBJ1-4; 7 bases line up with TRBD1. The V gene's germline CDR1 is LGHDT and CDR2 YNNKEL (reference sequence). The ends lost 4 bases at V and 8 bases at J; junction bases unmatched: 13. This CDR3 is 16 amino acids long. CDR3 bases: TGTGCCAGCAGCCGTTCTTTAGGGGGCTTAGGGGAAAAACTGTTTTTT. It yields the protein CASSRSLGGLGEKLFF.

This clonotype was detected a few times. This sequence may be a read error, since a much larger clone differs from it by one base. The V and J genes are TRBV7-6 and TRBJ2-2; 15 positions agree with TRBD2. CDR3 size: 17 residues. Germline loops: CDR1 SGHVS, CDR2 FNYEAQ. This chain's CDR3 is CASRRTSGRGGTGELSF. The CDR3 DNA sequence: TGTGCCAGCAGACGGACTAGCGGGAGGGGGGGAACCGGGGAGCTGTCTTTT.

The CDR3 DNA reads as TGCAGTGCTAGGCCCCCCACCATTCGGAACACCGGGGAGCTGTTTTTT. It yields the protein CSARPPTIRNTGELFF. The V call is TRBV20-1, the J call TRBJ2-2; D gene unclear. The V and J ends lost 3 bases and 1 base respectively, with 15 bases between them. The CDR3 loop spans 16 amino acids. In germline, CDR1 is DFQATT, CDR2 SNEGSKA (reference sequence).

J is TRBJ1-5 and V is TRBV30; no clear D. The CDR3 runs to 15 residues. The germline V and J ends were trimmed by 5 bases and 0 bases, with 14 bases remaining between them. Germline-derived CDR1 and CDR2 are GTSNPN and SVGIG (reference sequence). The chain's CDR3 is CAWAPVGSSNQPQHF. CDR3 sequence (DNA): TGTGCCTGGGCCCCAGTAGGGAGTAGCAATCAGCCCCAGCATTTT. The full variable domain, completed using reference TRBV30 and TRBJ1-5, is SQTIHQWPATLVQPVGSPLSLECTVEGTSNPNLYWYRQAAGRGLQLLFYSVGIGQISSEVPQNLSASRPQDRQFILSSKKLLLSDSGFYLCAWAPVGSSNQPQHFGDGTRLSIL.

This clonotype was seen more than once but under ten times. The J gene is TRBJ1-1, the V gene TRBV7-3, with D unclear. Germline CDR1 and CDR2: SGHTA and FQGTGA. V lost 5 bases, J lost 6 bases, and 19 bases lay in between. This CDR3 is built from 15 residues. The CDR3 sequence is CASSPLTKVRAEAFF. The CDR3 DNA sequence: TGTGCCAGCAGCCCCCTAACGAAGGTACGCGCTGAAGCTTTCTTT.

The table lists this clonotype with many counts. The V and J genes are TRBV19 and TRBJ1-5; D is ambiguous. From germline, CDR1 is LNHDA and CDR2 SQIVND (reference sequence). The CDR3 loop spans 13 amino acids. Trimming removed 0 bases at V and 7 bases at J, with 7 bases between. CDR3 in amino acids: CASSIDLGQPQHF. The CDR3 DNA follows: TGTGCCAGTAGTATAGATCTGGGCCAGCCCCAGCATTTT.

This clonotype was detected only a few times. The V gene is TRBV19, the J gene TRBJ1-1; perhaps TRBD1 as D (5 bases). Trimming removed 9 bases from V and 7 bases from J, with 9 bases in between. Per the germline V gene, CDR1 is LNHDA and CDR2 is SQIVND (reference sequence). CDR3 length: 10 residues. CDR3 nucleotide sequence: TGTGCCAGCCCAGACAGTGAAGCTTTCTTT. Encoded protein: CASPDSEAFF.

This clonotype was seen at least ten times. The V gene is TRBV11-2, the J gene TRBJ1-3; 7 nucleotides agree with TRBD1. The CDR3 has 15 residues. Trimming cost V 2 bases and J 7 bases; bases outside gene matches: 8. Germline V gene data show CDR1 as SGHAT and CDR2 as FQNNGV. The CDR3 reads CASSLRTGSFNTIYF. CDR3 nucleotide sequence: TGTGCCAGCAGCTTAAGGACAGGATCGTTTAACACCATATATTTT.